The entry below gives a single TCR beta chain sequence along with its context. Study members were between about 18 and 95 years old and lived in 25 or so US regions. Cohorts were based on clinical histories the participants reported. The data were taken from a study of blood T cell repertoires in COVID-19. Study background: Nucleic acid was either cDNA or gDNA, and it came from T cells, B-cell-depleted T cells, or PBMCs.

Per the study methods: Nucleated cell counts were estimated from reference gene primer amplification. The data were produced by immunoSEQ multiplex PCR, yet TCRdb's version contains in-frame clones alone and is incomplete. V, J and clone size reflect that table, while D and trimming were determined from the DNA. The sample lists approximately 160,000 clones, approximately 81% occurring once. The sequence was collected from a woman aged 45-65 years who had recovered from COVID-19. Sequenced: PBMCs or T cells enriched from blood (not recorded which).

CDR3 sequence reads: CASTVGTGVTGELFF. CDR3 coding DNA: TGCGCCAGCACTGTTGGGACAGGGGTCACCGGGGAGCTGTTTTTT. The chain employs TRBV4-3 and TRBJ2-2; 10 bases agree with TRBD1. This CDR3 spans 15 amino acids. V dropped 7 bases and J dropped 4; count of bases not matched to a gene: 6. From germline, CDR1 is LGHNA and CDR2 YSLEER.